There are many counts of the clone carrying this T cell receptor beta chain. RNA transcripts served as template for amplifying TCR beta CDR3 sequences. Second-round multiplex PCR came after a first-round RT-PCR that employed HTBI primers. One entry per CDR3 protein, called by TCRdb with MiXCR from the multiplex PCR reads. The sample gives 400,000 or so distinct CDR3 sequences, approximately 15% of which show up once; 5.5% to 7% is in the top ten. Hyperthyroidism patients, all newly diagnosed, had under 2 months' duration and ages of 18 to 65. The diagnostic workup employed clinical symptoms, serum thyroxine, TRAb, thyroid ultrasound and orbital computed tomography. The record originates from a study of Graves' ophthalmopathy and Graves' hyperthyroidism. Sequencing was done on a sample of peripheral blood. This TCR derives from a woman younger than 30 with stable Graves' hyperthyroidism.

The CDR3 DNA follows: TGTGCCAGCAGCGACAGGGACTCGAACACCGGGGAGCTGTTTTTT. This translates into CASSDRDSNTGELFF. The V call is TRBV11-1, the J call TRBJ2-2; D might be TRBD1 (7 bases). The V end was cut by 5 bases, the J end by 0 bases, with 10 bases between. CDR1 and CDR2 (germline): SGHAT, FQDESV (reference sequence). CDR3 length: 15 residues.